These 7 T cell receptor beta chains share one sample of origin, sequenced in a study of OX40 agonist ivuxolimab in advanced cancers. Sequencing used immunoSEQ multiplex PCR; TCRdb keeps in-frame clones, though not all of them. The sample contains approximately 77,000 clones, 85% to 95% of which appear only once. The specimen comprised CD4+ or CD8+ T cells sorted from blood, sampled in a trial of the OX40 agonist ivuxolimab. These receptors all stem from an adult with an advanced solid tumor such as melanoma, head and neck, liver or kidney cancer.

The chain combines TRBV29-1 with TRBJ2-7; D is possibly TRBD1 (7 bases). Germline assignment: CDR1 SQVTM and CDR2 ANQGSEA. Trimming removed 2 bases from V and 6 bases from J, with 14 bases in between. The CDR3 has 13 amino acids. The CDR3 DNA reads as TGCAGCGTTGAATCGGCAGGGGGAGGCGAGCAGTACTTC. Protein sequence: CSVESAGGGEQYF.

The chain uses TRBV28 and TRBJ1-4, with 7 positions matching TRBD1. From germline, CDR1 is MDHEN and CDR2 SYDVKM. The CDR3 extends over 10 amino acids. The V and J ends lost 8 bases and 13 bases, in that order; junction bases with no gene match: 4. The CDR3 is CASGRQGLFF. CDR3 in DNA: TGTGCCAGCGGCCGACAGGGACTGTTTTTT.

The V gene is TRBV9, the J gene TRBJ1-2, with TRBD1 matching 7 bases. Germline V gene lookup returns CDR1 SGDLS and CDR2 YYNGEE. V shed 2 bases, J shed 8 bases, and the junction held 12 bases outside the gene matches. The CDR3 length is 15 residues. CDR3 nucleotides: TGTGCCAGCAGCGTCACAGGGGTTCTGAGAGAGGGCTACACCTTC. Protein sequence: CASSVTGVLREGYTF.

This sequence joins TRBV10-1 and TRBJ2-7; 15 bases align to TRBD2. The germline V gene encodes CDR1 WNHNN and CDR2 SYGVQD (reference sequence). V shed 6 bases, J shed 6 bases, and the junction held 3 bases outside the gene matches. The CDR3 consists of 14 residues. The CDR3 protein is CASRVGLAGGEQYF. CDR3 nucleotides: TGCGCCAGCAGGGTGGGACTAGCGGGGGGCGAGCAGTACTTC.

The chain links TRBV29-1 to TRBJ2-5; 11 nucleotides agree with TRBD2. CDR1 and CDR2 (germline): SQVTM, ANQGSEA. V shed 6 bases, J shed 7 bases, and the junction held 4 bases outside the gene matches. The CDR3 runs 12 residues. The CDR3 DNA reads TGCAGCGTCACTAGCGGGAGCGTGACCCAGTACTTC. It codes for CSVTSGSVTQYF.

This chain joins TRBV10-3 and TRBJ2-7; D gene unclear. CDR3 length: 13 amino acids. CDR1 is ENHRY and CDR2 is SYGVKD in the germline V gene. V gave up 4 bases and J gave up 0 bases, with 7 bases separating them. For the CDR3, the DNA is TGTGCCATCAGTGCGGGCCTCTCCTACGAGCAGTACTTC. Translating gives CAISAGLSYEQYF.

The chain recombines TRBV28 with TRBJ2-7; TRBD1 might be the D (5 bases). This CDR3 has 12 residues. The V gene lost 5 bases and the J gene lost 4 bases, with 9 bases spanning the gap. CDR1 MDHEN and CDR2 SYDVKM come from the germline V gene. The CDR3 is CASSASGYEQYF. The CDR3 nucleotides are TGTGCCAGCAGTGCATCAGGGTACGAGCAGTACTTC.